Following are 17 T cell receptor beta chains from one sample sequenced in a study of blood T cell repertoires in COVID-19. Libraries were prepared by immunoSEQ multiplex PCR; TCRdb keeps only in-frame clonotypes and omits some of them. The repertoire holds some 300,000 clones, with roughly 88% as singletons. The sample was PBMCs or T cells enriched from blood (not recorded which). The receptors stem from a woman aged 25 to 45 who had recovered from COVID-19.

The rearrangement joins TRBV4-1 to TRBJ1-2; unclear D gene. Trimming pared 3 bases from V and 7 bases from J, leaving 12 bases between. The CDR3 is made up of 13 amino acids. The germline V gene encodes CDR1 MGHRA and CDR2 YSYEKL. Here the CDR3 reads CASSHLGVGGYTF. DNA of the CDR3: TGCGCCAGCAGCCACCTGGGAGTCGGTGGCTACACCTTC.

This chain joins TRBV24-1 and TRBJ1-2; 8 nucleotides match TRBD1. The germline V gene has CDR1 KGHDR and CDR2 SFDVKD. The CDR3 contains 14 residues. The V gene end was trimmed by 4 bases and the J gene end by 8 bases; junction bases not matched to a gene: 8. The CDR3 bases are TGTGCCACCAGTGACCACGGGACAGGAGCCGGCTACACCTTC. This codes for CATSDHGTGAGYTF.

The rearrangement uses TRBV6-6 and TRBJ2-1; 8 positions agree with TRBD1. V was clipped by 7 bases and J by 7 bases; unmatched bases: 3. CDR1 is MNHNY, CDR2 SVGAGI, per germline (reference sequence). CDR3 size: 12 residues. CDR3 bases: TGTGCCAGCACCAACAGGGGGAATGAGCAGTTCTTC. It codes for CASTNRGNEQFF.

This sequence joins TRBV25-1 and TRBJ1-1, with D unresolved. The CDR3 is made up of 13 amino acids. The germline V gene encodes CDR1 MGHDK and CDR2 SYGVNS. V gave up 7 bases and J gave up 0 bases, with 9 bases separating them. DNA of the CDR3: TGTGCCAGCAAATTGGGCATGAACACTGAAGCTTTCTTT. Translated: CASKLGMNTEAFF. Based on the CDR3 plus reference TRBV25-1 and TRBJ1-1, the full variable domain is EADIYQTPRYLVIGTGKKITLECSQTMGHDKMYWYQQDPGMELHLIHYSYGVNSTEKGDLSSESTVSRIRTEHFPLTLESARPSHTSQYLCASKLGMNTEAFFGQGTRLTVV.

This clone was detected only a few times. This chain links TRBV6-6 with TRBJ2-1; D is uncertain. Trimming left V 6 bases short and J 9 bases short, with 12 bases between. CDR3 length: 12 residues. Germline V gene lookup returns CDR1 MNHNY and CDR2 SVGAGI (reference sequence). The CDR3 region has the DNA TGTGCCAGCAGCCCCCGAGCAGGTGAGCAGTTCTTC. Translation: CASSPRAGEQFF.

J is TRBJ2-1 and V is TRBV2, with 16 bases that match TRBD2. CDR3 length: 17 residues. After removal of 11 bases from V and 1 base from J, the junction contained 8 bases not matched to a gene. Germline values: CDR1 SNHLY, CDR2 FYNNEI. DNA of the CDR3: TGTGCCGGACGGGGACTAGCGGGGGGGCAGTCCTACAATGAGCAGTTCTTC. Translating it yields CAGRGLAGGQSYNEQFF.

This chain uses TRBV9 with TRBJ2-1; 8 bases map to TRBD1. CDR1 is SGDLS and CDR2 is YYNGEE in the germline V gene. This CDR3 spans 15 amino acids. J gave up 2 bases and V 0 bases, and 1 base lay outside the gene matches. The CDR3 reads CASSVGDRPYNEQFF. The DNA for the CDR3 is TGTGCCAGCAGCGTAGGGGACAGGCCCTACAATGAGCAGTTCTTC.

The V call is TRBV27, the J call TRBJ2-2, with 8 bases aligning to TRBD1. The germline V gene has CDR1 MNHEY and CDR2 SMNVEV (reference sequence). J lost 4 bases, V lost 1 base, and 5 bases had no gene match. The CDR3 length is 16 residues. CDR3 coding DNA: TGTGCCAGCAGTTTATACCCAGGGGGCGCCACCGGGGAGCTGTTTTTT. Protein product: CASSLYPGGATGELFF.

The chain couples TRBV18 to TRBJ1-2, with D possibly being TRBD1 (5 bases). The germline V gene encodes CDR1 KGHSH and CDR2 LQKENI. The CDR3 runs 13 residues. The V end was cut by 4 bases, the J end by 4 bases, with 10 bases between. For the CDR3, the DNA is TGTGCCAGCTCACAGGACGGGGGCTATGGCTACACCTTC. It translates to CASSQDGGYGYTF.

A few counts support this clone. This rearrangement joins TRBV27 to TRBJ1-1; 10 bases are a match to TRBD1. CDR1 and CDR2 from the germline V gene are MNHEY and SMNVEV (reference sequence). Germline trimming cut 5 bases from V and 5 bases from J; bases unmatched to any gene: 5. There are 14 residues in the CDR3. CDR3: CASSERTGGTEAFF. In DNA, the CDR3 is TGTGCCAGCAGTGAAAGGACAGGGGGGACTGAAGCTTTCTTT.

V gene TRBV28 combines with J gene TRBJ2-2; the match to TRBD1 covers 8 bases. This CDR3 spans 19 amino acids. The junction had 15 bases not matched to a gene; V was cut back by 6 bases and J by 0 bases. Germline-derived CDR1 and CDR2 are MDHEN and SYDVKM. The CDR3 loop is CASRRNPFLGQANTGELFF. DNA of the CDR3: TGTGCCAGCAGACGAAACCCCTTTTTGGGACAGGCGAACACCGGGGAGCTGTTTTTT.

J is TRBJ1-2 and V is TRBV10-3, with a weak D call TRBD1 (6 bases). Germline lookup yields CDR1 ENHRY and CDR2 SYGVKD. CDR3 length equals 14 residues. V was pared by 9 bases and J by 7 bases, with 21 bases between. This CDR3 reads CAILRDIRRAGYTF. CDR3 DNA: TGTGCCATACTTCGGGACATACGCCGGGCTGGCTACACCTTC.

This chain connects TRBV12-3 or TRBV12-4 to TRBJ1-1, with D possibly matching TRBD1 (5 bases). The V and J ends lost 6 bases and 6 bases respectively, with 11 bases between them. The CDR3 runs 12 residues. CDR3 nucleotides: TGTGCCAGCAGACTTCCAGGGCCTGAAGCTTTCTTT. Its translation: CASRLPGPEAFF.

The rearrangement joins TRBV6-5 to TRBJ2-7, with TRBD1 identical over 9 bases. With V trimmed by 7 bases and J by 6 bases, 13 bases remained unmatched. CDR3 length: 15 residues. The germline CDR1 and CDR2 sequences are MNHEY and SVGAGI. The CDR3 protein is CASNLRQGEGGEQYF. CDR3 DNA sequence: TGTGCCAGCAATCTAAGACAGGGGGAGGGAGGCGAGCAGTACTTC.

The chain couples TRBV7-3 to TRBJ2-3; 8 bases line up with TRBD2. The V and J ends lost 5 bases and 6 bases, in that order; junction bases with no gene match: 4. The CDR3 length is 13 residues. Germline V lookup: CDR1 SGHTA, CDR2 FQGTGA. The CDR3 region is CASSTREGDTQYF. The CDR3 coding sequence is TGTGCCAGCAGCACTCGGGAGGGGGATACGCAGTATTTT.

This rearrangement joins TRBV2 to TRBJ1-5; no clear D gene. Germline values: CDR1 SNHLY, CDR2 FYNNEI. Trimming cost V 7 bases and J 3 bases, with 10 bases left between them. CDR3 size: 13 residues. DNA for the CDR3: TGTGCCAGCACTAGAGGTAACAATCAGCCCCAGCATTTT. Its protein product is CASTRGNNQPQHF.

This chain joins TRBV19 and TRBJ2-2, with D possibly being TRBD2 (5 bases). The CDR3 loop spans 15 amino acids. Trimming left V 3 bases short and J 6 bases short, with 14 bases between. CDR1 and CDR2 (germline): LNHDA, SQIVND (reference sequence). The CDR3: CASSMGGDYSGELFF. The CDR3 nucleotides read TGTGCCAGTAGTATGGGCGGTGACTACTCCGGGGAGCTGTTTTTT.